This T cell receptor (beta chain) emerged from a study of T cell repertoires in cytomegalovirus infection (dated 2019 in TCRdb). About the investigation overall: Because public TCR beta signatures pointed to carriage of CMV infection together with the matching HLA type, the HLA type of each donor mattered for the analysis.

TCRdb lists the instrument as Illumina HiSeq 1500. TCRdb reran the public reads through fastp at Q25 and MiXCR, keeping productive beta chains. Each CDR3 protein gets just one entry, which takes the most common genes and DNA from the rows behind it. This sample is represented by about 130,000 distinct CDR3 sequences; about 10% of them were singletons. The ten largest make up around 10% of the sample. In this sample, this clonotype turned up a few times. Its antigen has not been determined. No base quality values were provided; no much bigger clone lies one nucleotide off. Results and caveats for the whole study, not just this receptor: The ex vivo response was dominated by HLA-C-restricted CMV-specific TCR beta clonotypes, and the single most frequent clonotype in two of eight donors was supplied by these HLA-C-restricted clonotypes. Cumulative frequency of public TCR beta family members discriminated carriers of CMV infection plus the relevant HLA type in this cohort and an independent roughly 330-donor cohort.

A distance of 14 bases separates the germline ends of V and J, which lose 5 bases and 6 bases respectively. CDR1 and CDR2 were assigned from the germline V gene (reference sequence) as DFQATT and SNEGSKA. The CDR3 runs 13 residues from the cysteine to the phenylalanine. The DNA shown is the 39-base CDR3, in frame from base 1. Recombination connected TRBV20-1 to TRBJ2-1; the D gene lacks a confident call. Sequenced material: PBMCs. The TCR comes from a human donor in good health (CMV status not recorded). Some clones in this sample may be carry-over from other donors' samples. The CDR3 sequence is CSALDLRFNEQFF. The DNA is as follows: TGCAGTGCTTTGGACCTAAGGTTCAATGAGCAGTTCTTC.